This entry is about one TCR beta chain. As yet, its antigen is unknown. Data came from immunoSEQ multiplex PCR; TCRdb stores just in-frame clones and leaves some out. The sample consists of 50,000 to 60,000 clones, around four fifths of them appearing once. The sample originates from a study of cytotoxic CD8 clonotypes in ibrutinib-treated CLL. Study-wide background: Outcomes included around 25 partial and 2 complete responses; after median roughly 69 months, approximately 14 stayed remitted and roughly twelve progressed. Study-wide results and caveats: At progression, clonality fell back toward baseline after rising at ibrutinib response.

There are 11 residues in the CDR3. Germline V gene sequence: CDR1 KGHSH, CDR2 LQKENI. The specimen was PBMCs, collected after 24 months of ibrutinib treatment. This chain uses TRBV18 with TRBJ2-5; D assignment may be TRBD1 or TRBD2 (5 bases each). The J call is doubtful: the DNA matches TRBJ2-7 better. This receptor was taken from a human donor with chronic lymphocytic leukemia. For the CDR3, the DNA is TGTGCCAGCTCACCAGGGGGCGAGCAGTACTTC. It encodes CASSPGGEQYF.